Reported below is one TCR beta chain. This clonotype has ten or more counts. Its antigen is unknown. No much larger clone exists at a distance of one base, and base qualities are not known. The sample belongs to a study of T cells in Graves' hyperthyroidism and ophthalmopathy (dated by TCRdb to about 2019). At the level of the whole study: Peripheral blood was collected at initial diagnosis, before any treatment. Thyroid tissue and blood T-cell repertoires from roughly 6 Graves' hyperthyroidism patients were also compared in the study. After blood sampling, hyperthyroidism patients were treated with methimazole at a starting dose of 30 mg daily, and ophthalmopathy patients were treated with high-dose intravenous methylprednisolone. TCR V-J signatures able to tell the groups apart were searched for in a discovery cohort of 90 to 100 patients, of whom 43 had Graves' ophthalmopathy and some 60 had stable Graves' hyperthyroidism. Whether ophthalmopathy could be predicted prospectively was tested in an independent validation cohort made up of roughly 20 hyperthyroidism patients plus 17 patients who later progressed to ophthalmopathy. The roughly 90 discovery patients were divided at random into training and test sets in a 7:3 ratio. The paper describes TCR Vbeta CDR3 sequencing of 140 or so peripheral blood samples, made up of about 41 ophthalmopathy patients, 70 to 75 hyperthyroidism patients and about 17 progressor patients.

Graves' hyperthyroidism was defined as stable when no progression to ophthalmopathy occurred over 18 months of follow-up. Hyperthyroidism patients were aged 18 to 65 years and newly diagnosed, with disease duration of less than 2 months. The study excluded patients with uncontrolled infections, other autoimmune diseases, pregnancy or lactation. Diagnoses were based on clinical symptoms, serum thyroxine and TRAb, thyroid ultrasound and orbital computed tomography. PBMCs were isolated from 10 ml of fresh peripheral blood by Ficoll-Paque density gradient centrifugation. Total RNA was extracted with Trizol reagent, and quality was checked on an Agilent 2100 Bioanalyzer. The CDR3 runs 13 amino acids, cysteine and phenylalanine included. Only the CDR3 region is kept as DNA, spanning 39 bases read in frame from base 1. V loses 7 bases of germline sequence and J loses 12 bases, and the interval between the two ends is 19 bases.

The TCR beta CDR3 regions were amplified from the RNA transcripts. The first round of RT-PCR for the TCR CDR3 was performed with the HTBI primer set and the Qiagen OneStep RT-PCR kit. The libraries were constructed in a second round of multiplex PCR and then size-selected and purified. Libraries were sequenced paired-end with 100 bp reads on an Illumina HiSeq2000. On the authors' methods: SOAPnuke was used to process the raw data, throwing out any read that contained adapters or uncalled bases, had a mean Phred below 15, or lacked an exact constant-primer or identifier match. High-quality paired reads were merged using COPE v1.2.5, and each unique nucleotide sequence was defined as a clonotype. MiTCR v1.1 was used to align clonotypes to the IMGT TRBV, TRBD and TRBJ reference segments. Only V-J combinations with frequency above 0.0001, covering roughly 99% of repertoires, were analysed. The TCS score was defined as the ratio of F50 (clonal expansion) to E x V (chaos), calculated using BLOSUM62-based TCRdist between CDR3 peptides within each V-J. Welch's t-statistics and random forest reduced several hundred V-J features to under 15, which were used in a naive Bayes classifier (R e1071). The public reads were quality trimmed at Q25 with fastp and then assembled into clones with MiXCR by TCRdb, keeping productive beta chains. Identical CDR3 proteins give one entry, which carries the most common genes and DNA. TCRdb, rather than the study authors, made the V and J calls. Within this sample are some 300,000 distinct CDR3 sequences, with approximately 16% of them counted one time only. Of the sample, around a third is held by the ten largest clones.

The full study reports these points: Most expanded thyroid clonotypes (frequency above 0.001) were also detected in blood, suggesting blood repertoires may reflect thyroid immune responses. In validation, the model predicted progression to ophthalmopathy a median of roughly 6.2 months before onset, with approximately 70% sensitivity and more than 72% specificity. A 13 V-J signature model separated ophthalmopathy from stable hyperthyroidism, with 87.88% sensitivity and roughly 81% specificity in cross-validation and 80%/75% in testing. No statistical method was used to fix the sample size in advance, and group allocation was not hidden from the investigators.

The clonotype originates from a man aged 25 to 40 with Graves' hyperthyroidism. This chain joins TRBV12-3 or TRBV12-4 to TRBJ2-1; 7 matching bases give a weak D call of TRBD2. What was sequenced was blood. The encoded CDR3 is CASTLGGELGQFF. Here is the DNA: TGTGCCAGCACCTTAGGGGGGGAGCTTGGGCAGTTCTTC.